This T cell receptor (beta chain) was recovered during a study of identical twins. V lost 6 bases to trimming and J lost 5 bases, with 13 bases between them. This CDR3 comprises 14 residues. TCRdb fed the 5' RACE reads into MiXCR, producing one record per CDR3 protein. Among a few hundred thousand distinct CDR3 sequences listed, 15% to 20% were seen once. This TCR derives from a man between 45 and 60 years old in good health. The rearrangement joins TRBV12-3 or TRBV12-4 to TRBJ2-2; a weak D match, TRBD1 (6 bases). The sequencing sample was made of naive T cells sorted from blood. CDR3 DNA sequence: TGTGCCAGCAGACTAAACAGGGAAACCGGGGAGCTGTTTTTT. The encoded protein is CASRLNRETGELFF.